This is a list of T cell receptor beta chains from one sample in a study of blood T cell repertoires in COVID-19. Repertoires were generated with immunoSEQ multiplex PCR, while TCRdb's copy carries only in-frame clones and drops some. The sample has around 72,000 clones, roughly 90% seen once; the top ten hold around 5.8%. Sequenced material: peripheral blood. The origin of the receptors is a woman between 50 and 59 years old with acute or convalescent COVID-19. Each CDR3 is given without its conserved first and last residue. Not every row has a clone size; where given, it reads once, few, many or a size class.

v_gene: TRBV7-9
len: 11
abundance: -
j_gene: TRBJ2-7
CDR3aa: ASSSYSSYEQY

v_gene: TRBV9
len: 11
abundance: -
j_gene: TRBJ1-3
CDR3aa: ASSTPQGNTIY

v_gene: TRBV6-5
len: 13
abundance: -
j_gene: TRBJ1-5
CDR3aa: ASSSGQGRNQPQH

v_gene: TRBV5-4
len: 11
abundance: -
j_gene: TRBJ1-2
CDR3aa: ASSFERNYGYT

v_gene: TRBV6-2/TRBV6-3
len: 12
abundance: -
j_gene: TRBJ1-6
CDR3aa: ASSWDRASSPLH

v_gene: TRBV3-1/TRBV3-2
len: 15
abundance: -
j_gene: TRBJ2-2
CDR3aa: ASSQEQGFPDTGELF

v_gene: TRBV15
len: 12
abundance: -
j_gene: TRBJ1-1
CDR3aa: ATSRTQKNTEAF

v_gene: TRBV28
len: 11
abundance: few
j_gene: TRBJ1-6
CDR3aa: ASRDRYNSPLH

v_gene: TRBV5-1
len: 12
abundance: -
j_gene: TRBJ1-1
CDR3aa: ASSSHRGNTEAF

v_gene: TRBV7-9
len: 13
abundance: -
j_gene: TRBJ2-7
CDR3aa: ASSSEGGTTYEQY

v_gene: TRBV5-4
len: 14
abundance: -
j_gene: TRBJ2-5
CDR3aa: ASSPGSGGIQETQY

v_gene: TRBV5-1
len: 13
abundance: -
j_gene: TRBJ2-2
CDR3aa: ASRTEPTNTGELF

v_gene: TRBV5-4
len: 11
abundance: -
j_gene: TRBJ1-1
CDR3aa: ASRGAVNTEAF

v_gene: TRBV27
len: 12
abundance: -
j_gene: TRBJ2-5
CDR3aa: ASSPRWGGETQY

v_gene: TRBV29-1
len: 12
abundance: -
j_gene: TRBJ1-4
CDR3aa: SAGRTGGNEKLF

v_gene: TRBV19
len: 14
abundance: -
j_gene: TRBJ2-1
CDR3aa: ASSRPQTAGFNEQF

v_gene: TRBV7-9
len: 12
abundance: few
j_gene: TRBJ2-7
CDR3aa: ASSLAGVGDEQY

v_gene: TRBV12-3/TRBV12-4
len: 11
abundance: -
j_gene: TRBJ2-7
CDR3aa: ASSSTGRYEQY

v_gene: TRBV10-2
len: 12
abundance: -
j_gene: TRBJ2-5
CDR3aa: ASSEMGGVGTQY

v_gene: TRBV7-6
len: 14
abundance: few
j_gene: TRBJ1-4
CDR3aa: ASSLSPGVTNEKLF

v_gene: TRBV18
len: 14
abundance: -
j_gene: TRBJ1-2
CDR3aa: ASSPGTGGLNYGYT

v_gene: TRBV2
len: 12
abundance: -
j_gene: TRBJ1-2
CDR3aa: ASSEGGGYLGYT

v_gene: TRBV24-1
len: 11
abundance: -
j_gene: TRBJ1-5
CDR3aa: ATSVAGGQPQH

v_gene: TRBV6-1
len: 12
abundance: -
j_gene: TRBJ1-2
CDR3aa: ASSEARANYGYT

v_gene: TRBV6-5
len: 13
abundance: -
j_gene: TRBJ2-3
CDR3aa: ASKTSGASTDTQY

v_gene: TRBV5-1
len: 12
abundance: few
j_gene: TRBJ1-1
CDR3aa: ASSTTQTNTEAF

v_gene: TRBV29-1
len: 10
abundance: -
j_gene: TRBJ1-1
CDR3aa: SVGQGRTEAF

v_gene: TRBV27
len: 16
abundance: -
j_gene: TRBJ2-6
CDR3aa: ASSLGRDRVSGANVLT